This is a list of T cell receptor beta chains from one sample in a study of blood T cells in healthy people across ages. TCRdb re-called the 5' RACE reads through MiXCR, storing one row per CDR3 protein. The sample lists hundreds of thousands of distinct CDR3 sequences, around three fifths occurring once. Sequencing was performed on blood. The receptors come from a man between 40 and 49 years old in good health. CDR3s leave out the opening cysteine and the closing phenylalanine or tryptophan. Fields, in order: J gene, V gene, clone size, CDR3 protein. Some rows mark clone size as missing; the rest say once, few, many or name a class of expanded clone.

J gene: TRBJ1-5
V gene: TRBV12-3/TRBV12-4
clone size: -
CDR3 protein: ASSLGTGGRVQPQH

J gene: TRBJ2-7
V gene: TRBV25-1
clone size: many
CDR3 protein: ASSTGGSSYEQY

J gene: TRBJ2-5
V gene: TRBV27
clone size: few
CDR3 protein: ASSLSTSENEQY

J gene: TRBJ2-7
V gene: TRBV6-1
clone size: -
CDR3 protein: ASSGDRGNEQY

J gene: TRBJ1-2
V gene: TRBV3-1
clone size: -
CDR3 protein: ASSLRPGGYT

J gene: TRBJ2-3
V gene: TRBV5-1
clone size: -
CDR3 protein: ASSLERGRDTQY

J gene: TRBJ2-7
V gene: TRBV21-1
clone size: -
CDR3 protein: ASSPKESSYEQY

J gene: TRBJ2-7
V gene: TRBV9
clone size: -
CDR3 protein: ASSQESGLAGDVYEQY

J gene: -
V gene: TRBV20-1
clone size: -
CDR3 protein: SRGLAGVYEQY

J gene: TRBJ2-5
V gene: TRBV10-3
clone size: few
CDR3 protein: AISFREKETQY

J gene: TRBJ2-5
V gene: TRBV7-9
clone size: few
CDR3 protein: ASSLIDSGRRETQY

J gene: TRBJ2-5
V gene: TRBV20-1
clone size: -
CDR3 protein: SARRQGQETQY

J gene: TRBJ2-6
V gene: TRBV9
clone size: -
CDR3 protein: ASSGTGTPSGANVLT

J gene: TRBJ2-7
V gene: TRBV3-1
clone size: -
CDR3 protein: ASSPRVTAYEQY

J gene: TRBJ1-5
V gene: TRBV7-9
clone size: -
CDR3 protein: ASSFNGGADQPQH

J gene: TRBJ2-7
V gene: TRBV5-1
clone size: few
CDR3 protein: ASSLDGAFSYEQY

J gene: TRBJ2-3
V gene: TRBV7-2
clone size: few
CDR3 protein: ASGAEGLALDTQY

J gene: TRBJ2-1
V gene: TRBV5-5
clone size: -
CDR3 protein: ASSFWQRSSYNEQF

J gene: TRBJ2-1
V gene: TRBV29-1
clone size: -
CDR3 protein: SVEAIRDREGTSGIPMWVNEQF

J gene: TRBJ2-6
V gene: TRBV7-7
clone size: few
CDR3 protein: ASSPGGAGANVLT

J gene: TRBJ2-7
V gene: TRBV12-3/TRBV12-4
clone size: -
CDR3 protein: ASRSGTSGPYEQY

J gene: TRBJ2-4
V gene: TRBV11-2
clone size: few
CDR3 protein: ASRYVAVDIQY

J gene: TRBJ1-5
V gene: TRBV4-2
clone size: -
CDR3 protein: ASSQEQGGVQPQH

J gene: TRBJ2-3
V gene: TRBV27
clone size: -
CDR3 protein: ASSLSASRDTQY

J gene: TRBJ2-1
V gene: TRBV6-1
clone size: -
CDR3 protein: ASARDLTANEQF

J gene: TRBJ2-4
V gene: TRBV2
clone size: -
CDR3 protein: ASRGQLAKNIQY

J gene: TRBJ1-1
V gene: TRBV7-3
clone size: few
CDR3 protein: ASSLTAQNTEAF

J gene: TRBJ2-3
V gene: TRBV28
clone size: -
CDR3 protein: ASSLSSGGGTDTQY

J gene: TRBJ1-2
V gene: TRBV5-1
clone size: -
CDR3 protein: ASSYQGIYGYT

J gene: TRBJ2-2
V gene: TRBV4-3
clone size: -
CDR3 protein: ASQQGANTGELF

J gene: -
V gene: TRBV14
clone size: -
CDR3 protein: ASSQGGSGTQY

J gene: TRBJ2-1
V gene: TRBV14
clone size: -
CDR3 protein: ASSQVSVAGQF

J gene: TRBJ1-1
V gene: TRBV24-1
clone size: -
CDR3 protein: ATSHRGDTEAF

J gene: TRBJ2-3
V gene: TRBV2
clone size: -
CDR3 protein: ASSEEYTDTQY

J gene: TRBJ2-1
V gene: TRBV9
clone size: few
CDR3 protein: ASRGTSLEQF

J gene: TRBJ1-1
V gene: TRBV29-1
clone size: -
CDR3 protein: SVGHQNTEAF

J gene: TRBJ2-7
V gene: TRBV6-5
clone size: many
CDR3 protein: ASSYSGDGSSYEQY